Presented here are 30 T cell receptor beta chains from one specimen sequenced in a study of shared clonotypes between healthy human individuals. Naive CD8 cells were CD45RO-negative, positively selected for CCR7, excluding terminally differentiated effector memory CD45RA+ cells. TCRdb's table, derived via immunoSEQ multiplex PCR, lists solely in-frame clones and lacks some. Here the sample spans more than 2 million clones, 85% to 95% being singletons. Material: naive CD8+ T cells sorted from blood. The receptor set was obtained from a man between 18 and 35 years old in good health.

As regards this clone: The same CDR3 is also encoded by other DNA sequences in this sample. This chain uses TRBV28 with TRBJ2-7, with D possibly matching TRBD1 (6 bases). Germline CDR1 reads MDHEN; CDR2 reads SYDVKM. This CDR3 spans 13 amino acids. Between the trimmed V and J ends, which lost 2 bases and 3 bases, there was a span of 8 bases. The chain's CDR3 is CASSLQGSYEQYF. CDR3 coding DNA: TGTGCCAGCAGTTTACAGGGGAGCTACGAGCAGTACTTC.

J is TRBJ1-1 and V is TRBV7-9; TRBD1 is a possible D gene (5 bases). V lost 4 bases, J lost 4 bases, and 16 bases lay in between. Germline V CDR1 and CDR2: SEHNR, FQNEAQ (reference sequence). The length of the CDR3 is 15 residues. The CDR3 DNA is TGTGCCAGCAGCTCACCCCCTCCTAGGGGCACTGAAGCTTTCTTT. It yields the protein CASSSPPPRGTEAFF.

J is TRBJ2-7 and V is TRBV10-2; 9 bases map to TRBD2. Losses at the gene ends were 2 bases for V and 3 bases for J; bases not matched to a gene: 2. CDR1 is WSHSY and CDR2 is SAAADI in the germline V gene. There are 14 residues in the CDR3. CDR3 DNA sequence: TGCGCCAGCAGTGAGGGACTAGCGCTCTACGAGCAGTACTTC. Residues: CASSEGLALYEQYF.

J is TRBJ2-1 and V is TRBV29-1; TRBD2 matches 12 bases. Germline V gives CDR1 SQVTM, CDR2 ANQGSEA. This CDR3 contains 14 residues. J was trimmed by 8 bases and V by 2 bases; bases with no gene match: 4. This CDR3 reads CSVELAGGRDEQFF. The CDR3 DNA reads as TGCAGCGTTGAACTAGCGGGAGGGCGCGATGAGCAGTTCTTC.

The chain employs TRBV5-1 and TRBJ2-1; a weak D match, TRBD2 (5 bases). Germline V CDR1 and CDR2: SGHRS, YFSETQ. This CDR3 has 15 residues. V was shortened by 1 base and J by 1 base, with 9 bases between the two germline ends. The CDR3: CASSLSRGSYNEQFF. The CDR3, as DNA: TGCGCCAGCAGCTTGTCTCGCGGGTCCTACAATGAGCAGTTCTTC. The whole variable domain, remainder taken from reference TRBV5-1 and TRBJ2-1, is KAGVTQTPRYLIKTRGQQVTLSCSPISGHRSVSWYQQTPGQGLQFLFEYFSETQRNKGNFPGRFSGRQFSNSRSEMNVSTLELGDSALYLCASSLSRGSYNEQFFGPGTRLTVL.

The chain has TRBV11-2 and TRBJ2-1; 8 positions match TRBD2. Germline V lookup: CDR1 SGHAT, CDR2 FQNNGV. The CDR3 consists of 17 residues. The V segment lost 0 bases and the J segment 7 bases; nucleotides outside the gene matches: 11. The CDR3 nucleotides read TGTGCCAGCAGCTTAGAGGTCAAACTAGCGGAAGGGAATGAGCAGTTCTTC. This gives the protein CASSLEVKLAEGNEQFF. The entire variable domain, with the rest obtained from reference TRBV11-2 and TRBJ2-1, is as follows: EAGVAQSPRYKIIEKRQSVAFWCNPISGHATLYWYQQILGQGPKLLIQFQNNGVVDDSQLPKDRFSAERLKGVDSTLKIQPAKLEDSAVYLCASSLEVKLAEGNEQFFGPGTRLTVL.

The table lists this clone with a count of one. V gene TRBV1 combines with J gene TRBJ2-1; TRBD2 is taken as the D call from the table, unchecked against the DNA. TRBV1 is recorded as a pseudogene. The CDR3 contains 15 residues. The CDR3 DNA sequence: TGCACCAGCAGCCCGACTAGCGGGAATTACAATGAGCAGTTCTTC. Protein: CTSSPTSGNYNEQFF.

The rearrangement joins TRBV5-1 to TRBJ1-6, with D uncertain. In germline, CDR1 is SGHRS, CDR2 YFSETQ. The V end was cut by 0 bases, the J end by 8 bases, with 9 bases between. The CDR3 contains 14 residues. CDR3 loop: CASSLGDDYSPLHF. The CDR3, as DNA: TGCGCCAGCAGCTTGGGCGACGACTATTCACCCCTCCACTTT. Full variable domain (rest looked up from reference TRBV5-1 and TRBJ1-6): KAGVTQTPRYLIKTRGQQVTLSCSPISGHRSVSWYQQTPGQGLQFLFEYFSETQRNKGNFPGRFSGRQFSNSRSEMNVSTLELGDSALYLCASSLGDDYSPLHFGNGTRLTVT.

CDR3 coding DNA: TGTGCCAGTAGTATAGTGGCCAGTCCGGGGTCACCCCTCCACTTT. Protein product: CASSIVASPGSPLHF. The chain couples TRBV19 to TRBJ1-6; D uncertain. The V gene lost 1 base and the J gene lost 10 bases, with 14 bases spanning the gap. The CDR3 runs 15 residues. Germline values: CDR1 LNHDA, CDR2 SQIVND (reference sequence).

The chain employs TRBV14 and TRBJ2-3; no definite D call. V lost 4 bases, J lost 0 bases, and 11 bases lay in between. The CDR3 sequence is 15 residues long. CDR1 SGHDN and CDR2 FVKESK come from the germline V gene. The CDR3 region is CASSPRETSTDTQYF. CDR3 nucleotides: TGTGCCAGCAGCCCCCGCGAGACTAGCACAGATACGCAGTATTTT.

V is TRBV7-6 and J is TRBJ2-1; 9 nucleotides agree with TRBD1. The CDR3 has 16 residues. Germline V gene lookup returns CDR1 SGHVS and CDR2 FNYEAQ. Unmatched junction bases numbered 3, after V lost 1 base and J lost 2 bases. The CDR3 loop reads CASSLVGQGPYNEQFF. The DNA for the CDR3 is TGTGCCAGCAGCTTAGTGGGACAGGGACCCTACAATGAGCAGTTCTTC.

V usage is TRBV5-4 and J usage is TRBJ2-7; D call uncertain. Germline CDR1 and CDR2: SGHNT and YYREEE (reference sequence). This CDR3 is 14 amino acids long. Trimming stripped 0 bases from V and 5 bases from J, with 12 bases between. The CDR3 nucleotides read TGTGCCAGCAGCTTGGCCGTAAGGGTCGACGAGCAGTACTTC. Translating it yields CASSLAVRVDEQYF. Variable domain in full (rest from reference TRBV5-4 and TRBJ2-7): ETGVTQSPTHLIKTRGQQVTLRCSSQSGHNTVSWYQQALGQGPQFIFQYYREEENGRGNFPPRFSGLQFPNYSSELNVNALELDDSALYLCASSLAVRVDEQYFGPGTRLTVT.

Details on this clone: This specimen includes other DNA sequences encoding the same CDR3. V usage is TRBV28 and J usage is TRBJ2-7; D ambiguous. Germline values: CDR1 MDHEN, CDR2 SYDVKM. The CDR3 length is 12 residues. Trimming removed 5 bases at V and 3 bases at J, with 8 bases between. The CDR3, as DNA: TGTGCCAGCAGTCCGAACAGCTACGAGCAGTACTTC. Amino acid sequence: CASSPNSYEQYF.

The V call is TRBV10-1, the J call TRBJ2-2; D uncertain. The CDR3 consists of 13 residues. Trimming cost V 6 bases and J 1 base, with 6 bases left between them. CDR1 WNHNN and CDR2 SYGVQD come from the germline V gene (reference sequence). For the CDR3, the DNA is TGCGCCAGCAGCCAGGAGAACACCGGGGAGCTGTTTTTT. Amino acids: CASSQENTGELFF.

To note about this clone: Additional DNA sequences in this sample encode the identical CDR3. This rearrangement joins TRBV7-6 to TRBJ2-2, with TRBD2 matching over 7 bases. From germline, CDR1 is SGHVS and CDR2 FNYEAQ. Trimming cost V 0 bases and J 3 bases; bases outside gene matches: 1. There are 15 residues in the CDR3. Here the CDR3 DNA reads TGTGCCAGCAGCTTAGCGGGAGGGGACACCGGGGAGCTGTTTTTT. It is translated as CASSLAGGDTGELFF.

About this clone: Other nucleotide sequences from this sample produce the same CDR3. The chain carries TRBV5-1 and TRBJ1-2; possibly TRBD1 for D (5 bases). V was pared by 5 bases and J by 5 bases, with 10 bases between. The CDR3 has 12 amino acids. The germline V gene encodes CDR1 SGHRS and CDR2 YFSETQ. The CDR3 DNA follows: TGCGCCAGCAGTTTAGACAGTTATGGCTACACCTTC. Protein: CASSLDSYGYTF.

This clone was detected only once. The chain combines TRBV27 with TRBJ1-1; 7 bases fit TRBD1. The CDR3 covers 14 residues. Germline lookup yields CDR1 MNHEY and CDR2 SMNVEV (reference sequence). J lost 2 bases, V lost 6 bases, and 6 bases had no gene match. CDR3 region: CASSQQGFNTEAFF. The CDR3 bases are TGTGCCAGCAGCCAACAGGGGTTTAACACTGAAGCTTTCTTT.

This sequence joins TRBV19 and TRBJ2-7, with D possibly called TRBD1 or TRBD2 (5 bases each). V was trimmed by 7 bases and J by 3 bases, leaving 13 bases between them. Germline-derived CDR1 and CDR2 are LNHDA and SQIVND (reference sequence). The CDR3 runs to 13 residues. The CDR3 nucleotides read TGTGCCAGTAATCAGGGACCAATCTACGAGCAGTACTTC. Encoded protein: CASNQGPIYEQYF.

J is TRBJ1-1 and V is TRBV27; D might be TRBD1 (6 bases). Germline CDR1 and CDR2: MNHEY and SMNVEV (reference sequence). The CDR3 loop spans 16 amino acids. V gave up 5 bases and J gave up 4 bases, with 20 bases separating them. The CDR3 is CASSLGPIQGVTEAFF. The CDR3, as DNA: TGTGCCAGCAGTCTAGGCCCCATACAGGGAGTCACTGAAGCTTTCTTT.

The chain uses TRBV10-2 and TRBJ2-7; D is undetermined. V lost 1 base and J lost 3, with 10 bases in between. This CDR3 is built from 14 residues. Germline V gene data show CDR1 as WSHSY and CDR2 as SAAADI. In DNA, the CDR3 is TGCGCCAGCAGTGAGTTTACAACAGACTACGAGCAGTACTTC. It yields the protein CASSEFTTDYEQYF.

The chain is built from TRBV5-6 and TRBJ1-4; 8 nucleotides match TRBD1. This CDR3 is 14 amino acids long. V was clipped by 5 bases and J by 6 bases; unmatched bases: 6. The germline V gene encodes CDR1 SGHDT and CDR2 YYEEEE. For the CDR3, the DNA is TGTGCCAGCAGTTTCTCACAGGGGGATGAAAAACTGTTTTTT. Residues: CASSFSQGDEKLFF. The full variable domain, its missing parts supplied by reference TRBV5-6 and TRBJ1-4, is DAGVTQSPTHLIKTRGQQVTLRCSPKSGHDTVSWYQQALGQGPQFIFQYYEEEERQRGNFPDRFSGHQFPNYSSELNVNALLLGDSALYLCASSFSQGDEKLFFGSGTQLSVL.

The table lists this clone with a few counts. The V gene is TRBV28, the J gene TRBJ1-5; D is undetermined. Germline V gene sequence: CDR1 MDHEN, CDR2 SYDVKM. The V and J ends lost 6 bases and 4 bases respectively, with 7 bases between them. CDR3 size: 12 residues. The CDR3 region has the DNA TGTGCCAGCAGCGGAGAAAATCAGCCCCAGCATTTT. It codes for CASSGENQPQHF.

V usage is TRBV7-9 and J usage is TRBJ2-5; D is perhaps TRBD1 (5 bases). CDR1 and CDR2 from the germline V gene are SEHNR and FQNEAQ (reference sequence). The CDR3 has 12 amino acids. V was trimmed by 3 bases and J by 5 bases, leaving 7 bases between them. In DNA, the CDR3 is TGTGCCAGCAGCTTCCCAGGGGAGACCCAGTACTTC. Translated, it gives CASSFPGETQYF. The full variable domain, rest sourced from reference TRBV7-9 and TRBJ2-5, is DTGVSQNPRHKITKRGQNVTFRCDPISEHNRLYWYRQTLGQGPEFLTYFQNEAQLEKSRLLSDRFSAERPKGSFSTLEIQRTEQGDSAMYLCASSFPGETQYFGPGTRLLVL.

The chain links TRBV5-8 to TRBJ2-2; D gene unclear. CDR1 and CDR2 (germline): SGHTS, YDEGEE. The CDR3 runs 15 residues. V was trimmed by 0 bases and J by 0 bases, leaving 6 bases between them. The chain's CDR3 is CASSLELSNTGELFF. The DNA of the CDR3 is TGTGCCAGCAGCTTGGAGCTTTCGAACACCGGGGAGCTGTTTTTT.

This sequence joins TRBV4-3 and TRBJ1-2, with 7 bases identical to TRBD1. The CDR3 is 15 residues long. Germline trimming cut 2 bases from V and 3 bases from J; bases unmatched to any gene: 6. The germline CDR1 and CDR2 sequences are LGHNA and YSLEER. In nucleotides, the CDR3 is TGCGCCAGCAGCCAACTTCCCACAGGGGACTATGGCTACACCTTC. Its protein product is CASSQLPTGDYGYTF.

Note on this clone: Other nucleotide sequences in the sample specify the same CDR3. The V call is TRBV11-2, the J call TRBJ2-3; D assignment may be TRBD1 or TRBD2 (5 bases each). V was clipped by 1 base and J by 0 bases, with 11 bases between them. Germline V lookup: CDR1 SGHAT, CDR2 FQNNGV. This CDR3 has 16 amino acids. The CDR3 protein is CASSLAGGSSTDTQYF. The DNA of the CDR3 is TGTGCCAGCAGCTTAGCTGGGGGTTCAAGCACAGATACGCAGTATTTT.

This clone appeared a few times. Other DNA sequences within the sample encode an identical CDR3. The V and J genes are TRBV4-1 and TRBJ1-1; D is ambiguous. V lost 0 bases to trimming and J lost 0 bases, with 2 bases between them. Germline CDR1 reads MGHRA; CDR2 reads YSYEKL. CDR3 size: 13 residues. The CDR3, as DNA: TGCGCCAGCAGCCAAGAGATGAACACTGAAGCTTTCTTT. Its translation: CASSQEMNTEAFF.

The sample holds one count of this clone. DNA of the CDR3: TGCGCCAGCAGCCAAGACCAGCGGGAGGGATTTTGGGATGAGCAGTTCTTC. Residues: CASSQDQREGFWDEQFF. The chain employs TRBV4-1 and TRBJ2-1, with 10 bases lining up with TRBD2. With V trimmed by 0 bases and J by 8 bases, 10 bases remained unmatched. CDR3 size: 17 residues. The germline gives CDR1 MGHRA, CDR2 YSYEKL.

The V call is TRBV6-5, the J call TRBJ1-2; 11 bases agree with TRBD1. The V segment lost 3 bases and the J segment 10 bases; nucleotides outside the gene matches: 4. Germline V gene lookup returns CDR1 MNHEY and CDR2 SVGAGI. The CDR3 is 13 residues long. The DNA for the CDR3 is TGTGCCAGCAGTTATGGACAGGGGGCTTTCTACACCTTC. Its protein product is CASSYGQGAFYTF.

The rearrangement uses TRBV19 and TRBJ1-2; D perhaps matches TRBD1 (5 bases). The germline V gene encodes CDR1 LNHDA and CDR2 SQIVND (reference sequence). The V and J ends lost 2 bases and 2 bases respectively, with 15 bases between them. The CDR3 totals 16 residues. The CDR3 protein is CASSIPEGVSNYGYTF. CDR3 sequence (DNA): TGTGCCAGTAGTATACCCGAAGGGGTTTCGAACTATGGCTACACCTTC.